The T cell receptor (beta chain) described here comes from a study of OX40 agonist ivuxolimab in advanced cancers. Overall study: Patients were given ivuxolimab, an antibody that agonizes OX40 (CD134). Partial responses were seen in three patients, one with hepatocellular carcinoma and two with cutaneous melanoma. Ivuxolimab was delivered to patients intravenously every 2 weeks at doses spanning 0.01 to 10 mg/kg. Study-level results: Dose levels from 0.1 to 3.0 mg/kg saw CD4+ and CD8+ blood T cells expand clonally by week 6.

This clone has only one observation. Its antigen is undetermined. Method: immunoSEQ multiplex PCR; TCRdb's copy keeps in-frame clones and lacks some. The sample gives about 86,000 clones, roughly nine tenths of which show up once; roughly 8.9% is in the top ten. With 4 bases clipped from V and 3 bases from J, the junction kept 6 bases outside the gene matches. This CDR3 spans 16 amino acids. Per the germline V gene, CDR1 is SGHTA and CDR2 is FQGTGA. This TCR was recovered from an adult with an advanced solid tumor such as melanoma, head and neck, liver or kidney cancer. The sequencing here drew on CD4+ or CD8+ T cells sorted from blood, taken in a trial of the OX40 agonist ivuxolimab. The rearrangement links TRBV7-3 to TRBJ2-7, with 13 bases fitting TRBD2. CDR3 region: CASSSLGLAGDYEQYF. The CDR3 coding sequence is TGTGCCAGCAGCTCCCTAGGACTAGCGGGAGACTACGAGCAGTACTTC. Full variable domain (outside the CDR3, taken from reference TRBV7-3 and TRBJ2-7): GAGVSQTPSNKVTEKGKYVELRCDPISGHTALYWYRQSLGQGPEFLIYFQGTGAADDSGLPNDRFFAVRPEGSVSTLKIQRTERGDSAVYLCASSSLGLAGDYEQYFGPGTRLTVT.